Listed here is a single T cell receptor (beta chain). Its antigen specificity is not known. One end of the junction fails to match germline, which may point to a read error. Without any cell sorting, total RNA and DNA were co-extracted from around 18-30 mg of bulk tissue using the AllPrep DNA/RNA mini kit. Surgical resection was performed in China between 2015 and 2016 on roughly 5 patients with histopathologically diagnosed primary liver carcinoma. Chronic HBV infection was present in the patients, and the patients were treatment-naive at sampling. Each tumor was sampled at five spatially separated regions: the tumor centre plus the superior, inferior, left-lateral and right-lateral poles. Histology showed that every tumor sample contained more than 75% viable tumor cells. Fresh tumor and adjacent tissue pieces were bisected; one half was stored in RNAlater at -80°C, the other sent for histology.

This specimen belongs to a study of tumor-infiltrating lymphocytes in primary liver carcinoma listed by TCRdb under 2017. Regarding the study in general: Of the five patients (three men and two women, aged 30 to 69 years), four had hepatocellular carcinoma and one had combined HCC and intrahepatic cholangiocarcinoma. The five patients had tumors of stage T1-T3 N0M0, with maximum diameters ranging from roughly 4.2 to 10 cm. High reproducibility was observed for the technical replicate repertoires, with mean shared-clone rates about 0.89 and correlation coefficients above 0.95. TCRbeta repertoire sequencing covered 35 specimens from 5 patients: some 25 tumor regions, 5 adjacent noncancerous liver tissues and 5 peripheral blood samples. Across five regions of each liver tumor, along with adjacent normal tissue and blood, the study brought together TCRbeta repertoire sequencing, expression microarrays and whole-exome sequencing. To link TCRbeta repertoire diversity with the local molecular phenotype, the 25 to 30 tumor region samples were profiled using Agilent mRNA microarrays. Samples yielded roughly 3.65 to 7.13 million productive TCRbeta reads; read depth did not differ significantly between tissue types.

Using a constant-region primer and ProtoScript II reverse transcriptase, TCRbeta-specific cDNA was reverse-transcribed from around 520 ng total RNA. TCRbeta libraries were built with three nested multiplex PCR rounds, a slightly modified ARM-PCR procedure. Each of the first two PCR rounds ran for about 10 cycles and used multiplex TRBV1-TRBV30 forward primers together with a Cbeta reverse primer. Sample barcodes and Illumina adapters were added in a final 25-cycle PCR with Deep VentR polymerase. Before sequencing, amplicons of 200-500 bp were purified from gel using a QIAquick gel extraction kit. The TCRbeta amplicons were sequenced with 250-bp paired-end reads on an Illumina HiSeq 2500. The original pipeline was this. Trimmomatic v0.33 was used to quality-trim the reads, and FLASH v1.2.11 was used to merge paired reads so that full CDR3 sequences could be recovered. V, D and J germline segments were assigned to the rearranged TCRbeta sequences using MiGEC v1.2.1b. Clonotype statistics and Shannon-Wiener diversity indices were computed with VDJtools v1.0.0. Except for diversity analysis, only the 250 most abundant clonotypes of each sample were used in subsequent analyses to reduce sampling bias. TCRdb trimmed public reads at Q25 via fastp, called clones via MiXCR and kept in-frame beta chains. Rows are combined by CDR3 protein, so each entry shows the most common genes and DNA. The V and J calls shown here were made by TCRdb, not taken from the authors' results. This sample holds fewer than 25,000 distinct CDR3 sequences; approximately 70% were observed only once. The top ten clonotypes cover approximately 41% of the sample.

Study-wide findings and limitations: Because sequencing covered only the TCR beta chain and unpaired alpha chains were not captured, true repertoire diversity is likely underestimated. Bulk unsorted samples precluded comparing CD4+ and CD8+ T cell repertoires. Only 4 or 5 patients were included in the study, and the authors note that the findings should be validated in a larger study. A significantly larger repertoire fraction was made up by the top 250 clones in tumors than in blood (p = 0.039). Repertoire overlap was higher between tumor regions (mean roughly 35%) than tumor-adjacent (approximately 17%) or tumor-blood (about 14%) pairs, consistent with antigen-driven expansion. Only about 8-25% of top clones were found in all five regions of a tumor, suggesting spatial heterogeneity of tumor-infiltrating T cells.

From the cysteine up to the phenylalanine, the CDR3 has a length of 13 residues. Just CDR3 DNA is preserved here, 39 bases in frame from base 1. Per the germline V gene, SGHAT is the CDR1 and FQNNGV is the CDR2. The sequence derives from a middle-aged man with primary liver carcinoma and hepatitis B virus infection. This chain joins TRBV11-2 to TRBJ2-5, with TRBD1 identical over 7 junction bases. Source material: liver tumor tissue from sampling region 1. In the paper's terms, the cell subset or site label means: tumor region T1, superior pole. The DNA sequence is TGTGCCAGGAGACAGACAGGGCAAGAGACCCATTACTTC. Its coded protein is CARRQTGQETHYF.